The 3 T cell receptor beta chains listed next were all sequenced from one sample in a study of neurological immune-mediated disorders. TCRdb re-called the 5' RACE reads with MiXCR, one entry per CDR3 protein. Of more than 40,000 distinct CDR3 sequences in the sample, roughly 15% were seen once. The sequenced material came from CD4+ T cells from blood. The source is a woman aged 60-70 years with HTLV-1-associated myelopathy (HAM/TSP).

This clonotype has a handful of counts. The chain couples TRBV30 to TRBJ1-4; no firm D call. Germline lookup yields CDR1 GTSNPN and CDR2 SVGIG (reference sequence). This CDR3 has 16 amino acids. V lost 0 bases and J lost 0, with 11 bases in between. The CDR3 loop reads CAWSVPEHSTNEKLFF. The DNA of the CDR3 is TGTGCCTGGAGTGTACCCGAGCATTCAACTAATGAAAAACTGTTTTTT.

This clonotype was found many times. V and J are TRBV3-1 and TRBJ1-1; D unclear. The V end lost 0 bases, the J end lost 11 bases, and 13 bases lay between the germline ends. Germline V gene data show CDR1 as LGHDT and CDR2 as YNNKEL (reference sequence). The CDR3 length is 13 residues. The CDR3 here is CASSQDLRVRAFF. DNA for the CDR3: TGTGCCAGCAGCCAAGATCTTCGGGTGCGGGCTTTCTTT. The whole variable domain, remainder taken from reference TRBV3-1 and TRBJ1-1, is DTAVSQTPKYLVTQMGNDKSIKCEQNLGHDTMYWYKQDSKKFLKIMFSYNNKELIINETVPNRFSPKSPDKAHLNLHINSLELGDSAVYFCASSQDLRVRAFFGQGTRLTVV.

This clonotype was recorded only once. The chain links TRBV5-5 to TRBJ2-7, with D perhaps matching TRBD1 (6 bases). CDR1 and CDR2 (germline): SGHKS, YYEKEE (reference sequence). The length of the CDR3 is 15 residues. V was pared by 2 bases and J by 3 bases, with 15 bases between. CDR3 DNA: TGTGCCAGCAGCTTCGGCTGGACAGAACTCTACGAGCAGTACTTC. Translation: CASSFGWTELYEQYF.